Listed below are T cell receptor beta chains from one sample, sequenced in a study of cytomegalovirus exposure and HLA in healthy donors. Method: immunoSEQ multiplex PCR; TCRdb's copy keeps in-frame clones and lacks some. The table lists some 66,000 clones, about 97% of them singletons. The sample was PBMCs. These receptors all stem from a young woman in good health and CMV-seropositive. The conserved cysteine and the conserved F or W are not part of the CDR3 here. The listing skips clone size in some rows; elsewhere it reads once, few, many or a size class.

v_gene: TRBV6-6; abundance: .; j_gene: TRBJ1-2; CDR3aa: ASTGVGSYT
v_gene: TRBV27; abundance: .; j_gene: TRBJ1-1; CDR3aa: ASSPGQGGTEAF
v_gene: TRBV27; abundance: .; j_gene: TRBJ2-5; CDR3aa: ASSLLGLLGSRETQY
v_gene: TRBV9; abundance: .; j_gene: TRBJ2-7; CDR3aa: ASSVEAGHTYEQY
v_gene: TRBV7-9; abundance: .; j_gene: TRBJ1-1; CDR3aa: ASSLERGNTEAF
v_gene: TRBV7-9; abundance: .; j_gene: TRBJ2-7; CDR3aa: AWGLAGYEQY
v_gene: TRBV7-9; abundance: .; j_gene: TRBJ2-7; CDR3aa: ASSISGNDEQY
v_gene: TRBV25-1; abundance: .; j_gene: TRBJ2-7; CDR3aa: ASSDEKGGAGEQY
v_gene: TRBV7-7; abundance: .; j_gene: TRBJ2-1; CDR3aa: ASSPGVVTGYNEQF
v_gene: TRBV5-6; abundance: .; j_gene: TRBJ2-7; CDR3aa: ASSLWIGQAITYEQY
v_gene: TRBV27; abundance: .; j_gene: TRBJ2-2; CDR3aa: ASSFLQGGGELF
v_gene: TRBV10-1; abundance: .; j_gene: TRBJ2-3; CDR3aa: ASSPSGRVPDTQY
v_gene: TRBV5-1; abundance: .; j_gene: TRBJ2-5; CDR3aa: ASSFTGGETQY
v_gene: TRBV5-8; abundance: .; j_gene: TRBJ2-7; CDR3aa: ASSSLSGSTYEQY
v_gene: TRBV28; abundance: once; j_gene: TRBJ1-4; CDR3aa: ASNTRQLTWNEKLF
v_gene: TRBV18; abundance: .; j_gene: TRBJ1-5; CDR3aa: ASSPKMGQGLEAQH
v_gene: TRBV28; abundance: .; j_gene: TRBJ2-7; CDR3aa: ASSNIQQGRREQY
v_gene: TRBV6-5; abundance: once; j_gene: TRBJ2-1; CDR3aa: ASSFRLTGEVYEQF
v_gene: TRBV7-8; abundance: .; j_gene: TRBJ2-6; CDR3aa: ASSLRGRNSGANVLT
v_gene: TRBV10-1; abundance: once; j_gene: TRBJ1-5; CDR3aa: ASSRQESKANQPQH
v_gene: TRBV6-5; abundance: .; j_gene: TRBJ2-7; CDR3aa: ASSWTSGSSYEQY
v_gene: TRBV7-9; abundance: .; j_gene: TRBJ2-7; CDR3aa: ASSPPGLRSYEQY
v_gene: TRBV15; abundance: once; j_gene: TRBJ2-7; CDR3aa: ATSRAGGREQY
v_gene: TRBV19; abundance: .; j_gene: TRBJ2-5; CDR3aa: ASSSTQGTETQY
v_gene: TRBV13; abundance: .; j_gene: TRBJ1-5; CDR3aa: ASSLGLTGGQPQH
v_gene: TRBV20-1; abundance: .; j_gene: TRBJ1-4; CDR3aa: SARSDGGSS
v_gene: TRBV2; abundance: .; j_gene: TRBJ2-2; CDR3aa: ASMSSSNTGELF
v_gene: TRBV10-3; abundance: .; j_gene: TRBJ1-5; CDR3aa: AISEAGGLSQPQH
v_gene: TRBV5-1; abundance: .; j_gene: TRBJ1-2; CDR3aa: ASSAGTGDGYT